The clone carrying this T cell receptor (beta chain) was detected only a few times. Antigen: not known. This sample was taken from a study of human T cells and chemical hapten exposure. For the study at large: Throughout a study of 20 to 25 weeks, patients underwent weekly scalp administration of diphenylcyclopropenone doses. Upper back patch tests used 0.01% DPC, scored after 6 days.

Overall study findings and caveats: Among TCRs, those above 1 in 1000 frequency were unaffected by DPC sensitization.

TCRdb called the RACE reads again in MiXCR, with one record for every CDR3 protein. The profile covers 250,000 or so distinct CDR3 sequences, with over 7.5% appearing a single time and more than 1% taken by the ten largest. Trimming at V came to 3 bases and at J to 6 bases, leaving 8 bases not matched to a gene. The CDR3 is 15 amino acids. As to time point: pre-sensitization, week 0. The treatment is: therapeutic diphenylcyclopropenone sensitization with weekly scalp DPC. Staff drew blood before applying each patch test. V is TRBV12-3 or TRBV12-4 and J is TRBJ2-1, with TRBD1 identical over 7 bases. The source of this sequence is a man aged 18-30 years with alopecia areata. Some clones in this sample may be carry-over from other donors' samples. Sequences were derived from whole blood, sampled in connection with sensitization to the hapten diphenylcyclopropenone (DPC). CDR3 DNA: TGTGCCAGCAGTTTTGTTGACAGGGTATTCAATGAGCAGTTCTTC. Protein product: CASSFVDRVFNEQFF.